The rows below give T cell receptor beta chains drawn from one sample of a study of blood T cell repertoires in COVID-19. Profiled with immunoSEQ multiplex PCR; TCRdb holds only in-frame clones, not every one. The table records some 70,000 clones, 80% to 90% of them present only once. Sequencing input: peripheral blood. All receptors come from a man over 45 with active COVID-19. CDR3s include the opening cysteine and the closing phenylalanine or tryptophan. A D gene is named only where the DNA matches it firmly. Some rows mark clone size as missing; the rest say once, few, many or name a class of expanded clone.

j_call v_call clone_size d_call cdr3_aa cdr3_nt
TRBJ2-2 TRBV28 NA TRBD1 CASRATGAGELFF TGTGCCAGCAGGGCTACAGGGGCCGGGGAGCTGTTTTTT
TRBJ1-2 TRBV11-2 NA NA CAAGPTRRYNYGYTF TGTGCCGCGGGGCCCACTCGGCGGTATAACTATGGCTACACCTTC
TRBJ2-1 TRBV7-8 NA TRBD2 CASSHKREVGNEQFF TGTGCCAGCAGCCATAAGCGGGAAGTCGGCAATGAGCAGTTCTTC
TRBJ1-2 TRBV27 NA NA CASKTGLRGGYTF TGTGCCAGCAAAACGGGACTCCGGGGTGGCTACACCTTC
TRBJ2-5 TRBV28 few TRBD2 CASSFGREWETQYF TGTGCCAGCAGTTTTGGGCGGGAGTGGGAGACCCAGTACTTC
TRBJ2-4 TRBV18 NA NA CASSSLGGLAKNIQYF TGTGCCAGCTCCTCACTGGGGGGATTAGCCAAAAACATTCAGTACTTC
TRBJ2-2 TRBV5-4 NA TRBD2 CASSLGLAGGTGELFF TGTGCCAGCAGCTTGGGACTAGCGGGAGGCACCGGGGAGCTGTTTTTT
TRBJ1-1 TRBV19 NA TRBD1 CAGRDRGGTEAFF TGTGCCGGAAGGGACAGGGGGGGGACTGAAGCTTTCTTT
TRBJ1-5 TRBV6-1 few NA CASSERGMVQPQHF TGTGCCAGCAGTGAAAGGGGGATGGTTCAGCCCCAGCATTTT
TRBJ1-2 TRBV28 few TRBD1 CASSSLDRERDRYTF TGTGCCAGCAGTTCGCTGGACAGGGAACGCGATCGCTACACCTTC
TRBJ2-7 TRBV5-1 few TRBD1 CASSLDRELYEQYF TGCGCCAGCAGCCTGGACAGGGAACTCTACGAGCAGTACTTC
TRBJ2-3 TRBV28 NA TRBD2 CASSSPTATSGSADTQYF TGTGCCAGCAGTTCTCCTACCGCGACTAGCGGGAGTGCAGATACGCAGTATTTT
TRBJ1-5 TRBV2 NA NA CASTRVRAGVDQPQHF TGTGCCAGTACCCGAGTTCGCGCAGGGGTGGATCAGCCCCAGCATTTT
TRBJ2-7 TRBV28 few TRBD2 CASSFTGTSGLRAYEQYF TGTGCCAGCAGTTTTACCGGGACTAGCGGGCTACGGGCCTACGAGCAGTACTTC
TRBJ2-5 TRBV5-4 NA TRBD2 CASSLGLAGDGETQYF TGTGCCAGCAGCTTGGGCCTAGCGGGGGATGGTGAGACCCAGTACTTC
TRBJ1-4 TRBV5-1 NA NA CASTFGGLGRATNEKLFF TGCGCCAGCACTTTTGGAGGTCTCGGGAGGGCAACTAATGAAAAACTGTTTTTT
TRBJ2-3 TRBV7-3 NA TRBD2 CASSLTGAGGADTQYF TGTGCCAGCAGCTTAACGGGGGCGGGAGGGGCAGATACGCAGTATTTT
TRBJ2-2 TRBV4-1 few TRBD2 CASSQDQGGVTGELFF TGCGCCAGCAGCCAAGACCAGGGAGGGGTCACCGGGGAGCTGTTTTTT
TRBJ2-5 TRBV3-1/TRBV3-2 NA TRBD1 CASSQTQGAGETQYF TGTGCCAGCAGCCAGACGCAGGGGGCTGGGGAGACCCAGTACTTC
TRBJ1-2 TRBV2 once NA CASSQDSNYGYTF TGTGCCAGCAGTCAGGACAGTAACTATGGCTACACCTTC
TRBJ1-1 TRBV18 NA NA CASSPPERTEAFF TGTGCCAGCTCACCACCAGAACGGACTGAAGCTTTCTTT
TRBJ1-2 TRBV19 NA TRBD1 CASSTTGQGVGGYTF TGTGCCAGTAGTACCACGGGACAGGGGGTTGGTGGCTACACCTTC
TRBJ1-2 TRBV27 NA TRBD1 CASSTRDRGVGGYTF TGTGCCAGCAGTACACGGGACAGGGGAGTCGGTGGCTACACCTTC
TRBJ2-1 TRBV4-1 NA TRBD2 CASSQQTSGDYNEQFF TGCGCCAGCAGCCAACAGACTAGCGGGGACTACAATGAGCAGTTCTTC
TRBJ2-5 TRBV19 once TRBD1 CASSILGGTQYF TGTGCCAGTAGTATTTTAGGGGGCACCCAGTACTTC
TRBJ1-1 TRBV7-2 NA NA CASSLAPTGNTEAFF TGTGCCAGCAGCTTAGCGCCCACAGGGAACACTGAAGCTTTCTTT
TRBJ2-1 TRBV11-2 NA NA CASSLMPLAYNEQFF TGTGCCAGCAGCCTTATGCCCCTAGCCTACAATGAGCAGTTCTTC
TRBJ1-2 TRBV19 NA NA CASSLGVGRTNYGYTF TGTGCCAGTAGTTTGGGGGTCGGGAGAACTAACTATGGCTACACCTTC
TRBJ1-1 TRBV7-2 NA NA CASSLPGGHTEAFF TGTGCCAGCAGCTTACCCGGGGGGCACACTGAAGCTTTCTTT
TRBJ1-3 TRBV30 once NA CAWSPYSLSGNTIYF TGTGCCTGGAGTCCCTACAGCCTGTCTGGAAACACCATATATTTT
TRBJ2-3 TRBV5-1 NA NA CASSLASVSDTDTQYF TGCGCCAGCAGCTTGGCTAGCGTAAGTGACACAGATACGCAGTATTTT
TRBJ1-2 TRBV7-9 NA NA CASSVETPASGYTF TGTGCCAGCAGCGTAGAGACTCCGGCCAGCGGCTACACCTTC
TRBJ2-2 TRBV11-1 NA TRBD1 CASSQGQGGTGELFF TGTGCCAGCAGCCAGGGACAGGGAGGAACCGGGGAGCTGTTTTTT